This passage covers 29 T cell receptor beta chains from one sample sequenced in a study of T cells after somatic rescue of genetic block. Sequencing used immunoSEQ multiplex PCR; TCRdb keeps in-frame clones, though not all of them. The sample carries under 150,000 clones, approximately 90% recorded once. The sample taken for sequencing was peripheral blood mononuclear cells (PBMCs). Receptor source: a woman aged 18 to 35.

This clone has just one count. The V and J genes are TRBV10-3 and TRBJ2-3; D is possibly TRBD1 (6 bases). The CDR3 covers 16 residues. V dropped 3 bases and J dropped 3 bases, with 16 bases sitting between them. Germline lookup yields CDR1 ENHRY and CDR2 SYGVKD. CDR3 amino acids: CAISEGTGLMTDTQYF. The CDR3 region has the DNA TGTGCCATCAGTGAAGGAACAGGGTTGATGACAGATACGCAGTATTTT.

The CDR3 coding sequence is TGTGCCAGCAGTGATTGGACAGGGAGGACCAAAAACATTCAGTACTTC. Protein product: CASSDWTGRTKNIQYF. J is TRBJ2-4 and V is TRBV2; 8 nucleotides line up with TRBD1. Germline CDR1 and CDR2: SNHLY and FYNNEI. The CDR3 is 16 amino acids. V lost 3 bases to trimming and J lost 2 bases; unmatched junction nucleotides: 6.

The V gene is TRBV11-2, the J gene TRBJ2-3; 8 bases align to TRBD1. The CDR3 length is 14 residues. Losses at the gene ends were 1 base for V and 10 bases for J; bases not matched to a gene: 7. CDR1 SGHAT and CDR2 FQNNGV come from the germline V gene. The CDR3 reads CASSLVPGTGAQYF. The DNA of the CDR3 is TGTGCCAGCAGCTTAGTTCCTGGGACAGGAGCGCAGTATTTT.

V usage is TRBV19 and J usage is TRBJ2-7; 9 bases agree with TRBD1. The CDR3 has 14 residues. The V segment lost 6 bases and the J segment 5 bases; nucleotides outside the gene matches: 8. Germline loops: CDR1 LNHDA, CDR2 SQIVND (reference sequence). This chain's CDR3 is CASRPGTGIDEQYF. For the CDR3, the DNA is TGTGCCAGTAGACCCGGGACAGGGATTGACGAGCAGTACTTC.

This chain connects TRBV7-2 to TRBJ2-1; 12 bases align to TRBD1. The CDR3 has 16 residues. Germline CDR1 SGHTA, CDR2 FQGNSA. Trimming cost V 5 bases and J 7 bases; bases outside gene matches: 9. CDR3 nucleotides: TGTGCCAGCAGCCCTCCGGGACAGGGGGCCCTAAATGAGCAGTTCTTC. This codes for CASSPPGQGALNEQFF.

The CDR3 region is CASRPPGQGYGYTF. The CDR3 DNA reads TGCGCCAGCAGACCCCCGGGACAGGGATATGGCTACACCTTC. The genes are TRBV5-1 and TRBJ1-2, with 9 bases aligning to TRBD1. The CDR3 loop spans 14 amino acids. Germline V gene sequence: CDR1 SGHRS, CDR2 YFSETQ. V dropped 5 bases and J dropped 5; count of bases not matched to a gene: 7.

V is TRBV9 and J is TRBJ1-6, with 7 bases lining up with TRBD1. CDR3 size: 16 residues. The V gene's germline CDR1 is SGDLS and CDR2 YYNGEE. J was trimmed by 5 bases and V by 4 bases; bases with no gene match: 9. The CDR3 DNA reads TGTGCCAGCAGCCCCCGACAGGGTCTCAATAATTCACCCCTCCACTTT. Protein: CASSPRQGLNNSPLHF.

This chain links TRBV6-1 with TRBJ2-3; D may be TRBD1 (5 bases). The germline V gene has CDR1 MNHNS and CDR2 SASEGT. The length of the CDR3 is 16 residues. The V gene lost 1 base and the J gene lost 2 bases, with 13 bases spanning the gap. The CDR3 DNA is TGTGCCAGCAGTGAAGAATGGGGCCATCCCACAGATACGCAGTATTTT. This translates into CASSEEWGHPTDTQYF.

This chain links TRBV10-2 with TRBJ1-6; TRBD1 might be the D (6 bases). Trimming took 6 bases from V and 6 from J, leaving 9 bases between them. The germline gives CDR1 WSHSY, CDR2 SAAADI. This CDR3 is 13 amino acids long. The CDR3 loop is CASRQGGNSPLHF. The CDR3 nucleotides are TGCGCCAGCAGACAGGGAGGTAATTCACCCCTCCACTTT.

CDR3 protein: CASSPTGTRYGYTF. DNA for the CDR3: TGTGCCAGCAGCCCAACCGGGACGCGGTATGGCTACACCTTC. This chain uses TRBV7-8 with TRBJ1-2; tentative D call: TRBD1 (5 bases). Per the germline V gene, CDR1 is SGHVS and CDR2 is FQNEAQ. Trimming took 5 bases from V and 5 from J, leaving 15 bases between them. CDR3 length equals 14 residues.

The chain carries TRBV29-1 and TRBJ2-3, with 9 positions matching TRBD1. The CDR3 is 15 residues long. Germline V gene sequence: CDR1 SQVTM, CDR2 ANQGSEA. After removal of 7 bases from V and 6 bases from J, the junction contained 14 bases not matched to a gene. The CDR3 DNA reads TGCAGCGCCAATAAGGGGACAGGGAGGTGGGATACGCAGTATTTT. This encodes CSANKGTGRWDTQYF.

The V call is TRBV11-2, the J call TRBJ1-4; a possible D gene is TRBD1 (5 bases). V lost 2 bases and J lost 5, with 9 bases in between. This CDR3 is 14 amino acids long. Per germline, CDR1 SGHAT and CDR2 FQNNGV. In nucleotides, the CDR3 is TGTGCCAGCAGCTTATCACAGGTCAATGAAAAACTGTTTTTT. The encoded protein is CASSLSQVNEKLFF.

V gene TRBV6-5 combines with J gene TRBJ2-5; TRBD2 agrees at 8 bases. This CDR3 is built from 16 residues. The germline CDR1 and CDR2 sequences are MNHEY and SVGAGI. With 1 base clipped from V and 3 bases from J, the junction kept 7 bases outside the gene matches. CDR3: CASSYLSGRGKETQYF. The CDR3 nucleotides read TGTGCCAGCAGTTACTTATCCGGGAGGGGAAAAGAGACCCAGTACTTC.

This clone has only one observation. The chain employs TRBV29-1 and TRBJ2-1; TRBD1 agrees at 7 bases. The CDR3 contains 14 residues. Germline V gives CDR1 SQVTM, CDR2 ANQGSEA. V lost 5 bases to trimming and J lost 4 bases; unmatched junction nucleotides: 8. The DNA for the CDR3 is TGCAGCGTTATCCGGACAGGAAAATACAATGAGCAGTTCTTC. Residues: CSVIRTGKYNEQFF.

V gene TRBV6-1 combines with J gene TRBJ2-5, with D perhaps matching TRBD1 or TRBD2 (5 bases each). V lost 0 bases and J 4 bases, leaving 15 bases between the germline ends. This CDR3 is 16 amino acids long. Germline-derived CDR1 and CDR2 are MNHNS and SASEGT. CDR3 nucleotides: TGTGCCAGCAGTGAAGCCCCACCCGCAGGGAGAGAGACCCAGTACTTC. It translates to CASSEAPPAGRETQYF.

The V call is TRBV6-7, the J call TRBJ1-2; TRBD1 matches at 9 bases. TRBV6-7 is treated as an ORF (open reading frame) with a function not yet certain. With 7 bases clipped from V and 2 bases from J, the junction kept 11 bases outside the gene matches. CDR3 length: 16 amino acids. The CDR3 here is CASIRGQGKRNYGYTF. For the CDR3, the DNA is TGTGCCAGCATCCGAGGACAGGGGAAGAGGAACTATGGCTACACCTTC.

The chain joins TRBV5-1 to TRBJ2-3; D is unresolved. The CDR3 sequence is 15 residues long. CDR1 and CDR2 from the germline V gene are SGHRS and YFSETQ. Trimming left V 6 bases short and J 4 bases short, with 18 bases between. The CDR3 protein is CASNTNGDRSDTQYF. The CDR3 DNA is TGCGCCAGCAACACCAATGGGGATCGGTCAGATACGCAGTATTTT. Combining the CDR3 with reference TRBV5-1 and TRBJ2-3 gives the whole variable domain KAGVTQTPRYLIKTRGQQVTLSCSPISGHRSVSWYQQTPGQGLQFLFEYFSETQRNKGNFPGRFSGRQFSNSRSEMNVSTLELGDSALYLCASNTNGDRSDTQYFGPGTRLTVL.

This clone has only a few counts. The CDR3 region has the DNA TGTGCCTGGAGTTCCCCACCGAACACTGAAGCTTTCTTT. Protein: CAWSSPPNTEAFF. The chain links TRBV30 to TRBJ1-1; D call uncertain. The germline gives CDR1 GTSNPN, CDR2 SVGIG (reference sequence). The V end was cut by 2 bases, the J end by 1 base, with 8 bases between. The CDR3 spans 13 residues. Full variable domain (rest looked up from reference TRBV30 and TRBJ1-1): SQTIHQWPATLVQPVGSPLSLECTVEGTSNPNLYWYRQAAGRGLQLLFYSVGIGQISSEVPQNLSASRPQDRQFILSSKKLLLSDSGFYLCAWSSPPNTEAFFGQGTRLTVV.

This clone was found once. This sequence joins TRBV27 and TRBJ2-1; D ambiguous. Deletions cut 2 bases from V and 6 bases from J, with 5 bases between. In germline, CDR1 is MNHEY, CDR2 SMNVEV (reference sequence). The CDR3 has 12 residues. The CDR3 is CASSLLGNEQFF. CDR3 DNA sequence: TGTGCCAGCAGTTTACTCGGCAATGAGCAGTTCTTC.

CDR3 bases: TGCGCCAGCAGCTCGGAGGGGGCCTACAATGAGCAGTTCTTC. Its translation: CASSSEGAYNEQFF. V gene TRBV4-1 combines with J gene TRBJ2-1; the D call may be TRBD1 or TRBD2 (6 bases each). V was shortened by 5 bases and J by 2 bases, with 10 bases between the two germline ends. Per the germline V gene, CDR1 is MGHRA and CDR2 is YSYEKL. This CDR3 is built from 14 residues.

V gene TRBV28 combines with J gene TRBJ1-4; 8 bases map to TRBD1. CDR1 MDHEN and CDR2 SYDVKM come from the germline V gene. The ends lost 6 bases at V and 3 bases at J; junction bases unmatched: 3. This CDR3 is built from 14 residues. The CDR3 protein is CASRGTGPNEKLFF. In DNA, the CDR3 is TGTGCCAGCAGGGGGACAGGTCCTAATGAAAAACTGTTTTTT.

V gene TRBV19 combines with J gene TRBJ2-5, with D possibly TRBD1 on 6 matching bases. V was cut by 4 bases and J by 5 bases, with 17 bases left in between. Germline V gene lookup returns CDR1 LNHDA and CDR2 SQIVND (reference sequence). The length of the CDR3 is 15 residues. The CDR3 sequence: CASSTNHREWETQYF. CDR3 nucleotide sequence: TGTGCCAGTAGTACAAACCACAGGGAGTGGGAGACCCAGTACTTC. Based on the CDR3 plus reference TRBV19 and TRBJ2-5, the full variable domain is DGGITQSPKYLFRKEGQNVTLSCEQNLNHDAMYWYRQDPGQGLRLIYYSQIVNDFQKGDIAEGYSVSREKKESFPLTVTSAQKNPTAFYLCASSTNHREWETQYFGPGTRLLVL.

The chain employs TRBV5-4 and TRBJ1-1; no firm D call. Germline assignment: CDR1 SGHNT and CDR2 YYREEE (reference sequence). V lost 5 bases to trimming and J lost 1 base, with 12 bases between them. The CDR3 length is 14 residues. DNA of the CDR3: TGTGCCAGCAGGATGGATTATCGGAACACTGAAGCTTTCTTT. This encodes CASRMDYRNTEAFF.

The chain carries TRBV19 and TRBJ1-3; D unresolved. Germline CDR1 is LNHDA and CDR2 is SQIVND (reference sequence). This CDR3 is built from 18 residues. With 0 bases removed from V and 0 bases from J, the gap between germline ends came to 15 bases. The DNA for the CDR3 is TGTGCCAGTAGTATAGATCTATTCCGGACCCTCTCTGGAAACACCATATATTTT. The encoded protein is CASSIDLFRTLSGNTIYF.

J is TRBJ2-1 and V is TRBV10-3; the match to TRBD2 covers 9 bases. With 3 bases clipped from V and 7 bases from J, the junction kept 7 bases outside the gene matches. CDR1 is ENHRY, CDR2 SYGVKD, per germline. The CDR3 has 15 residues. CDR3 bases: TGTGCCATCAGTGATGGGCGGGGGGGCGCTAATGAGCAGTTCTTC. The encoded protein is CAISDGRGGANEQFF.

This clone was seen just once. This chain links TRBV7-6 with TRBJ2-3; TRBD1 is a possible D gene (5 bases). The CDR3 is 14 residues long. V lost 5 bases and J 3 bases, leaving 12 bases between the germline ends. Germline values: CDR1 SGHVS, CDR2 FNYEAQ. As DNA, the CDR3 is TGTGCCAGCAGCCCAGACCAGGGAACAGATACGCAGTATTTT. It translates to CASSPDQGTDTQYF.

The V call is TRBV11-2, the J call TRBJ2-5, with 8 positions matching TRBD1. Looked up from germline, CDR1 is SGHAT and CDR2 is FQNNGV. This CDR3 contains 14 residues. V trimming: 5 bases; J trimming: 5 bases; junction bases outside the gene matches: 7. CDR3 protein: CASSKPRQGETQYF. The CDR3 DNA follows: TGTGCCAGCAGCAAACCTAGACAGGGGGAGACCCAGTACTTC.

This clone was detected once. The chain links TRBV4-1 to TRBJ2-5, with 12 bases lining up with TRBD2. V lost 4 bases and J lost 5; bases outside the gene matches: 14. There are 18 residues in the CDR3. The germline gives CDR1 MGHRA, CDR2 YSYEKL. The chain's CDR3 is CASSPRLAGALPSETQYF. CDR3 nucleotide sequence: TGCGCCAGCAGCCCCCGACTAGCGGGGGCACTACCGAGCGAGACCCAGTACTTC.

The chain combines TRBV6-6 with TRBJ2-7, with TRBD2 matching over 13 bases. V dropped 7 bases and J dropped 2; count of bases not matched to a gene: 5. Germline CDR1 MNHNY, CDR2 SVGAGI (reference sequence). This CDR3 has 15 residues. CDR3 coding DNA: TGTGCCAGCACCCCGACTAGCGGGGGGCCCTACGAGCAGTACTTC. It specifies CASTPTSGGPYEQYF.